This T cell receptor beta chain was obtained from a study of shared clonotypes between healthy human individuals. The CDR3 has 16 residues. The V end was cut by 2 bases, the J end by 5 bases, with 18 bases between. CDR1 is ENHRY, CDR2 SYGVKD, per germline. Broader study findings: For naive CD4 cells, 5% to 6.5% of clonotypes were shared across a handful of donors.

In regard to this clone: No antigen is known for it.

At deep level, the assay was performed. Produced via immunoSEQ multiplex PCR; TCRdb's table is partial and in-frame only. The table includes 1 million to 1.2 million clones, about 72% detected once. The clonotype originates from a young man in good health. Some clones in this sample may be carry-over from other donors' samples. The chain uses TRBV10-3 and TRBJ2-5; D may correspond to TRBD1 or TRBD2 (7 bases each). Sample: memory CD4+ T cells from PBMCs. Noted subset: CD45RA-negative fraction. The chain's CDR3 is CAISEGLGGGSETQYF. The CDR3 nucleotides are TGTGCCATCAGTGAGGGTTTAGGGGGCGGGAGTGAGACCCAGTACTTC.